This T cell receptor beta chain was sequenced in a study of tumor and adjacent non-tumor tissue in lung cancer. Study-wide findings and caveats: Tumor repertoires had a smaller top 100 clone share than normal lung.

This CDR3 is built from 15 residues. The V gene's germline CDR1 is SGHRS and CDR2 YFSETQ. Trimming pared 3 bases from V and 1 base from J, leaving 13 bases between. The template was RNA from unsorted bulk tissue. The normal lung tissue was taken more than 3 cm from the tumor edge. Three rounds of nested PCR, following a modified ARM-PCR protocol, produced the TCRbeta library. Each CDR3 protein gets one entry after TCRdb re-called the multiplex PCR reads with MiXCR. The table lists about 110,000 distinct CDR3 sequences, roughly three fifths of them singletons. Ten or more counts support this clonotype. The antigen is not known.

Sequenced sample: distant non-tumor lung tissue. The sequence was obtained from a man aged 55 to 70 with non-small cell lung cancer. V gene TRBV5-1 combines with J gene TRBJ1-1, with D unresolved. CDR3 in DNA: TGCGCCAGCAGCTCCCGACCGGGCGAGAACACTGAAGCTTTCTTT. Amino acids: CASSSRPGENTEAFF.